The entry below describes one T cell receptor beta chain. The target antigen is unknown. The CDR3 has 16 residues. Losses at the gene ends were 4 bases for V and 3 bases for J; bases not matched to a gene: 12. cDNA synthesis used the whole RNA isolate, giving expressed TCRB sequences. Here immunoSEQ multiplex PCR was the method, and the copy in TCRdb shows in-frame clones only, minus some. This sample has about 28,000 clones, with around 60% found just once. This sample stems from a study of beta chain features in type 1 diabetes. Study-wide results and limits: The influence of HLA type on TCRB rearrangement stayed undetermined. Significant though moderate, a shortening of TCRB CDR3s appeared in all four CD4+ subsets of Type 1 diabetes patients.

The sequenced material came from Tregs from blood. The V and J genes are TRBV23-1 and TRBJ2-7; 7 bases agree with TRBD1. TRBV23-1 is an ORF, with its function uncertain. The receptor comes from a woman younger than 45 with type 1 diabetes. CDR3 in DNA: TGCGCCAGCAGTCGAGGCAGACAGGGTAAATACTACGAGCAGTACTTC. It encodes CASSRGRQGKYYEQYF.